This TCR beta chain was sequenced in a study of long-term antiretroviral therapy in people with HIV. Study-wide results and limits: Every time point showed a repertoire led by clones expanded before ART. Dating from about 2004 to 2017, the blood was possibly obtained under older ART regimens. Controls had broader CDR3 length ranges than HIV repertoires did.

Note on this clone: Its antigen is unidentified.

Assay version v3.0 of immunoSEQ was used, and it was run at survey level. The method was immunoSEQ multiplex PCR; TCRdb's version includes in-frame clones alone and lacks a portion of them. Found here are approximately 20,000 clones, around 80% of them singletons; the top ten hold roughly a tenth. The ends were cut back, 3 bases at V and 8 bases at J, with 18 bases in the middle. In germline, CDR1 is SGDLS, CDR2 YYNGEE. The CDR3 consists of 15 residues. Amounts of about 1-10 million cryopreserved PBMC were held in the samples before DNA extraction. The chain links TRBV9 to TRBJ1-3; possible D gene TRBD1, 5 bases. The sequenced sample was unsorted PBMCs, obtained 4.1 years after starting antiretroviral therapy. This TCR was recovered from a woman aged 40 to 50 with HIV. The CDR3 region is CASSAQGNSEDTIYF. In DNA, the CDR3 is TGTGCCAGCAGCGCTCAGGGAAACTCTGAGGACACCATATATTTT.